This is a list of T cell receptor beta chains from one sample in a study of T cell responses to AZD1222 COVID-19 vaccine. Assay used: immunoSEQ multiplex PCR; TCRdb lists only in-frame clones, some missing. Among approximately 260,000 clones, about 92% were seen once, and the ten largest hold less than 0.65%. Material: peripheral blood, obtained on day 0 of AZD1222 vaccination. These receptors were collected from an adult in good health. CDR3s include the opening cysteine and the closing phenylalanine or tryptophan. A D gene is named only where the DNA matches it firmly. Clone size is given for some rows only: seen once, a few or many times, or a class if the clone is expanded.

j_gene: TRBJ1-6
d_gene: NA
v_gene: TRBV19
abundance: NA
CDR3aa: CASSVAVGSHYNSPLHF
CDR3nt: TGTGCCAGTAGTGTCGCCGTTGGGTCCCACTATAATTCACCCCTCCACTTT

j_gene: TRBJ1-2
d_gene: TRBD1
v_gene: TRBV7-9
abundance: once
CDR3aa: CASSLWGQAGYTF
CDR3nt: TGTGCCAGCAGCTTATGGGGACAGGCTGGCTACACCTTC

j_gene: TRBJ2-7
d_gene: TRBD1
v_gene: TRBV2
abundance: NA
CDR3aa: CASSGDSSSYEQYF
CDR3nt: TGTGCCAGCAGCGGGGACAGTAGCTCCTACGAGCAGTACTTC

j_gene: TRBJ1-5
d_gene: NA
v_gene: TRBV19
abundance: NA
CDR3aa: CASSPIEGHSNQPQHF
CDR3nt: TGTGCCAGTAGTCCGATTGAGGGGCATAGCAATCAGCCCCAGCATTTT

j_gene: TRBJ1-1
d_gene: NA
v_gene: TRBV9
abundance: once
CDR3aa: CASSVTFGPGAEAFF
CDR3nt: TGTGCCAGCAGCGTGACCTTCGGACCTGGGGCTGAAGCTTTCTTT

j_gene: TRBJ2-7
d_gene: TRBD1
v_gene: TRBV4-1
abundance: NA
CDR3aa: CASSKPGTDVYEQYF
CDR3nt: TGCGCCAGCAGCAAGCCAGGGACAGATGTATACGAGCAGTACTTC

j_gene: TRBJ1-3
d_gene: NA
v_gene: TRBV5-6
abundance: few
CDR3aa: CASIVNSSGSGNTIYF
CDR3nt: TGTGCCAGCATCGTGAACTCTTCGGGCTCTGGAAACACCATATATTTT

j_gene: TRBJ2-3
d_gene: TRBD2
v_gene: TRBV19
abundance: NA
CDR3aa: CASSARTSGRTTDTQYF
CDR3nt: TGTGCCAGTAGTGCAAGGACTAGCGGGCGGACCACAGATACGCAGTATTTT

j_gene: TRBJ1-1
d_gene: TRBD1
v_gene: TRBV9
abundance: NA
CDR3aa: CASSPTGASAEAFF
CDR3nt: TGTGCCAGCAGCCCGACAGGGGCGAGCGCTGAAGCTTTCTTT

j_gene: TRBJ2-2
d_gene: NA
v_gene: TRBV7-3
abundance: NA
CDR3aa: CASSLNSPANTGELFF
CDR3nt: TGTGCCAGCAGCTTAAACAGTCCCGCGAACACCGGGGAGCTGTTTTTT

j_gene: TRBJ2-3
d_gene: TRBD2
v_gene: TRBV5-1
abundance: NA
CDR3aa: CASSLPSTAGEDTQYF
CDR3nt: TGCGCCAGCAGCTTGCCGTCGACAGCGGGGGAGGATACGCAGTATTTT

j_gene: TRBJ1-1
d_gene: NA
v_gene: TRBV9
abundance: NA
CDR3aa: CASSPRTANTEAFF
CDR3nt: TGTGCCAGCAGCCCTCGGACAGCGAACACTGAAGCTTTCTTT

j_gene: TRBJ2-5
d_gene: NA
v_gene: TRBV5-4
abundance: once
CDR3aa: CASSWGSETQYF
CDR3nt: TGTGCCAGCAGCTGGGGGTCCGAGACCCAGTACTTC

j_gene: TRBJ1-6
d_gene: TRBD1
v_gene: TRBV23-1
abundance: NA
CDR3aa: CASSQKPDRDKSNSPLHF
CDR3nt: TGCGCCAGCAGTCAAAAACCTGACAGGGATAAGAGTAATTCACCCCTCCACTTT

j_gene: TRBJ2-3
d_gene: NA
v_gene: TRBV3-1/TRBV3-2
abundance: NA
CDR3aa: CASSQISGPTDTQYF
CDR3nt: TGTGCCAGCAGCCAAATTAGCGGTCCCACAGATACGCAGTATTTT

j_gene: TRBJ2-1
d_gene: NA
v_gene: TRBV6-5
abundance: NA
CDR3aa: CASSYLGSSYNEQFF
CDR3nt: TGTGCCAGCAGTTACTTGGGGAGCTCCTACAATGAGCAGTTCTTC

j_gene: TRBJ1-6
d_gene: NA
v_gene: TRBV28
abundance: NA
CDR3aa: CASNPAGTPYNSPLHF
CDR3nt: TGTGCCAGCAACCCGGCGGGCACCCCCTATAATTCACCCCTCCACTTT

j_gene: TRBJ2-1
d_gene: TRBD1
v_gene: TRBV7-9
abundance: NA
CDR3aa: CASSGTGSGNEQFF
CDR3nt: TGTGCCAGTTCCGGGACAGGCAGCGGTAATGAGCAGTTCTTC

j_gene: TRBJ2-2
d_gene: NA
v_gene: TRBV28
abundance: NA
CDR3aa: CASSQPRGPGELFF
CDR3nt: TGTGCCAGCAGCCAACCGCGGGGCCCCGGGGAGCTGTTTTTT

j_gene: TRBJ2-3
d_gene: TRBD2
v_gene: TRBV5-4
abundance: NA
CDR3aa: CASSLRGGGTDTQYF
CDR3nt: TGTGCCAGCAGCTTGAGGGGAGGGGGCACAGATACGCAGTATTTT

j_gene: TRBJ1-1
d_gene: NA
v_gene: TRBV28
abundance: NA
CDR3aa: CASSPATSYTEAFF
CDR3nt: TGTGCCAGCAGTCCCGCTACCTCGTACACTGAAGCTTTCTTT

j_gene: TRBJ2-2
d_gene: TRBD2
v_gene: TRBV5-1
abundance: NA
CDR3aa: CASSLVLAGSGELFF
CDR3nt: TGCGCCAGCAGCTTGGTTCTAGCGGGATCCGGGGAGCTGTTTTTT

j_gene: TRBJ1-6
d_gene: TRBD1
v_gene: TRBV2
abundance: NA
CDR3aa: CASSPTGGTSPLHF
CDR3nt: TGTGCCAGCAGCCCCACAGGGGGGACGTCACCCCTCCACTTT

j_gene: TRBJ2-7
d_gene: NA
v_gene: TRBV4-3
abundance: NA
CDR3aa: CASSPSLMSSYEQYF
CDR3nt: TGCGCCAGCAGCCCCTCTTTGATGAGCTCCTACGAGCAGTACTTC

j_gene: TRBJ2-2
d_gene: TRBD2
v_gene: TRBV7-2
abundance: NA
CDR3aa: CASSLGVSGSRTGELFF
CDR3nt: TGTGCCAGCAGCTTAGGAGTTAGCGGGAGTCGCACCGGGGAGCTGTTTTTT

j_gene: TRBJ2-5
d_gene: NA
v_gene: TRBV10-3
abundance: NA
CDR3aa: CAIRGASETQYF
CDR3nt: TGTGCCATCAGGGGGGCGTCGGAGACCCAGTACTTC

j_gene: TRBJ1-4
d_gene: TRBD1
v_gene: TRBV30
abundance: NA
CDR3aa: CAWSVGQGAGKLFF
CDR3nt: TGTGCCTGGAGTGTGGGGCAGGGGGCAGGAAAACTGTTTTTT

j_gene: TRBJ2-7
d_gene: NA
v_gene: TRBV20-1
abundance: NA
CDR3aa: CSAREHRDYF
CDR3nt: TGCAGTGCTAGAGAGCACAGGGACTACTTC

j_gene: TRBJ1-2
d_gene: NA
v_gene: TRBV28
abundance: NA
CDR3aa: CASRPTGFNYGYTF
CDR3nt: TGTGCCAGCAGACCTACAGGGTTTAACTATGGCTACACCTTC

j_gene: TRBJ2-2
d_gene: NA
v_gene: TRBV5-4
abundance: NA
CDR3aa: CASSSRGNTGELFF
CDR3nt: TGTGCCAGCAGCTCCAGGGGAAACACCGGGGAGCTGTTTTTT

j_gene: TRBJ1-2
d_gene: NA
v_gene: TRBV28
abundance: NA
CDR3aa: CASRPLRGQTNYGYTF
CDR3nt: TGTGCCAGCAGACCCTTGAGAGGCCAGACTAACTATGGCTACACCTTC

j_gene: TRBJ2-3
d_gene: NA
v_gene: TRBV28
abundance: once
CDR3aa: CASSLGRRGSGDTQYF
CDR3nt: TGTGCCAGCAGCCTGGGACGCCGAGGGTCCGGAGATACGCAGTATTTT

j_gene: TRBJ2-5
d_gene: NA
v_gene: TRBV29-1
abundance: NA
CDR3aa: CSVGGLQETQYF
CDR3nt: TGCAGCGTTGGAGGGCTGCAAGAGACCCAGTACTTC

j_gene: TRBJ2-1
d_gene: TRBD2
v_gene: TRBV7-3
abundance: NA
CDR3aa: CASSLKGLSGLAVKNNEQFF
CDR3nt: TGTGCCAGCAGCTTAAAGGGACTTTCCGGACTAGCGGTTAAGAACAATGAGCAGTTCTTC